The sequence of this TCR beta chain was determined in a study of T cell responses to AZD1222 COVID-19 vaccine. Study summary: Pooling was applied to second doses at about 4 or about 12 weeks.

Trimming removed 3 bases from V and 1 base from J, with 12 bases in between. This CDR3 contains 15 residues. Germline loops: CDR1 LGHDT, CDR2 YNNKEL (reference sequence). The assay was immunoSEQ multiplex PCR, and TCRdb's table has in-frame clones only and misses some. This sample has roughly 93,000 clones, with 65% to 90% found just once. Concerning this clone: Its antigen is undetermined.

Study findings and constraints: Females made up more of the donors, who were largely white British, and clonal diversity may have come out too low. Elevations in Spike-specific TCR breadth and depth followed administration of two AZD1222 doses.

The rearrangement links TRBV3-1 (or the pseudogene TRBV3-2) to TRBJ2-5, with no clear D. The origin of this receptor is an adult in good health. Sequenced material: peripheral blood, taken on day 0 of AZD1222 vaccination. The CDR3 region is CASSHPSLPQETQYF. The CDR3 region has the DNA TGTGCCAGCAGCCATCCAAGTCTCCCCCAAGAGACCCAGTACTTC.